The 21 T cell receptor beta chains listed next were all sequenced from one sample in a study of post-analysis software for immune sequencing data. Study findings and constraints: Five TRBV segments (TRBV5-6, TRBV5-1 and TRBV20-1 among them) occurred more frequently in patients than in controls.

Unique molecular identifiers were carried by the TCR beta cDNA libraries. TCRdb re-called the PCR reads with MiXCR, one entry per CDR3 protein. The sample yields fewer than 850,000 distinct CDR3 sequences, about 27% seen once. Their antigen targets remain unknown. Material for sequencing was blood. Receptors were obtained from a girl aged 10 to 17 with multiple sclerosis.

This clonotype has more than one count but fewer than ten. The chain carries TRBV20-1 and TRBJ2-1; 7 bases line up with TRBD2. In germline, CDR1 is DFQATT, CDR2 SNEGSKA (reference sequence). J was trimmed by 7 bases and V by 6 bases; bases with no gene match: 15. The CDR3 sequence is 15 residues long. The CDR3 reads CSASKRGHSQNEQFF. The CDR3 nucleotides are TGCAGTGCCAGCAAGCGGGGCCATAGTCAGAATGAGCAGTTCTTC.

The J gene is TRBJ2-2, the V gene TRBV7-2, with 8 bases identical to TRBD2. With V trimmed by 1 base and J by 6 bases, 7 bases remained unmatched. CDR3 length: 16 residues. Looked up from germline, CDR1 is SGHTA and CDR2 is FQGNSA. The CDR3 DNA reads as TGTGCCAGCAGCTTAGGGCAGCGGGGGTTGCCCGGGGAGCTGTTTTTT. Residues: CASSLGQRGLPGELFF.

The gene calls are TRBV7-2 and TRBJ2-7, with 7 positions matching TRBD1. Trimming took 3 bases from V and 12 from J; bases not matched to a gene: 20. The CDR3 has 16 amino acids. CDR1 is SGHTA, CDR2 FQGNSA, per germline. The chain's CDR3 is CASSFDRALGAETRYF. The CDR3 DNA is TGTGCCAGCAGCTTCGACAGGGCCCTGGGTGCAGAGACCCGGTACTTC.

This clonotype has just a few counts. The rearrangement joins TRBV9 to TRBJ1-2; 9 nucleotides match TRBD1. After removal of 7 bases from V and 0 bases from J, the junction contained 7 bases not matched to a gene. CDR3 length equals 15 residues. Germline V gene sequence: CDR1 SGDLS, CDR2 YYNGEE. The CDR3 spells CASGQGITSNYGYTF. Written as DNA, the CDR3 is TGTGCCAGCGGACAGGGGATAACATCTAACTATGGCTACACCTTC.

Worth noting for this clonotype: A junction boundary mismatches the germline segment, possibly from a read error. The chain combines TRBV12-3 or TRBV12-4 with TRBJ1-2; D not certain. The CDR3 runs to 12 residues. The CDR3 DNA reads as TGTGCCTGCAGCCCATATTTAGGGGGCTACACCTTC. Protein: CACSPYLGGYTF.

The table lists this clonotype with many counts. V is TRBV10-1 and J is TRBJ2-1; D is unresolved. CDR1 and CDR2 from the germline V gene are WNHNN and SYGVQD (reference sequence). The V end was cut by 4 bases, the J end by 1 base, with 8 bases between. There are 14 residues in the CDR3. This CDR3 is CASSGPPSYNEQFF. CDR3 in DNA: TGCGCCAGCAGTGGACCCCCATCCTACAATGAGCAGTTCTTC.

In its sample, this clonotype was seen a few times. V gene TRBV24-1 combines with J gene TRBJ2-1; D unclear. V was trimmed by 3 bases and J by 3 bases, leaving 5 bases between them. The CDR3 extends over 13 amino acids. The germline CDR1 and CDR2 sequences are KGHDR and SFDVKD. The CDR3, as DNA: TGTGCCACCAGTGATATTAACTACAATGAGCAGTTCTTC. Amino acid sequence: CATSDINYNEQFF.

V usage is TRBV5-4 and J usage is TRBJ2-1; no firm D call. Germline CDR1 is SGHNT and CDR2 is YYREEE (reference sequence). The length of the CDR3 is 13 residues. Trimming took off 4 bases at V and 9 bases at J, with 14 bases between the two ends. Here the CDR3 reads CASSLKRGAEQFF. DNA of the CDR3: TGTGCCAGCAGCCTAAAACGCGGTGCTGAGCAGTTCTTC.

This clonotype occurred a few times. V is TRBV4-1 and J is TRBJ2-2, with D uncertain. The germline CDR1 and CDR2 sequences are MGHRA and YSYEKL. The CDR3 sequence is 16 residues long. The V end lost 0 bases, the J end lost 0 bases, and 8 bases lay between the germline ends. The CDR3 bases are TGCGCCAGCAGCCAAGATAACCCTACGAACACCGGGGAGCTGTTTTTT. It encodes CASSQDNPTNTGELFF.

V is TRBV5-1 and J is TRBJ2-3; tentative D call: TRBD2 (6 bases). Germline V lookup: CDR1 SGHRS, CDR2 YFSETQ. V shed 6 bases and J shed 4 bases, with 24 bases lying between them. The CDR3 covers 17 residues. The CDR3 nucleotides are TGCGCCAGCACCCCGGGGGACCTCTTGTCTTGGGCAGATACGCAGTATTTT. It is translated as CASTPGDLLSWADTQYF.

As DNA, the CDR3 is TGCAGCTCAACACGGACCTGGGATGAGCAGTACTTC. Translation: CSSTRTWDEQYF. The chain carries TRBV29-1 and TRBJ2-5, with D hard to call. V lost 8 bases, J lost 11 bases, and 21 bases lay in between. The CDR3 length is 12 residues. Germline V gene sequence: CDR1 SQVTM, CDR2 ANQGSEA.

This clonotype showed up just once. Here the CDR3 reads CASSRRALYRNEQFF. CDR3 sequence (DNA): TGTGCCAGCAGCCGCCGGGCATTGTACAGGAATGAGCAGTTCTTC. The chain is built from TRBV7-2 and TRBJ2-1; D might be TRBD1 (5 bases). The V end lost 5 bases, the J end lost 7 bases, and 18 bases lay between the germline ends. CDR3 length: 15 residues. Germline V gene sequence: CDR1 SGHTA, CDR2 FQGNSA.

CDR3 nucleotides: TGTGCCAGCAGCTCACAGACATACAATGAGCAGTTCTTC. It yields the protein CASSSQTYNEQFF. The gene calls are TRBV7-9 and TRBJ2-1; D is unresolved. Germline V gives CDR1 SEHNR, CDR2 FQNEAQ (reference sequence). The CDR3 is made up of 13 amino acids. V was pared by 4 bases and J by 4 bases, with 8 bases between. The full variable domain, with the rest looked up from reference TRBV7-9 and TRBJ2-1, is DTGVSQNPRHKITKRGQNVTFRCDPISEHNRLYWYRQTLGQGPEFLTYFQNEAQLEKSRLLSDRFSAERPKGSFSTLEIQRTEQGDSAMYLCASSSQTYNEQFFGPGTRLTVL.

Details on this clonotype: A read error may account for a junction end that differs from germline. The chain combines TRBV24-1 with TRBJ2-5; TRBD1 might be the D (5 bases). Germline CDR1 and CDR2: KGHDR and SFDVKD. The CDR3 runs to 13 residues. The CDR3 DNA reads as TGTGCCACCAGTTTTTTCAGGGAAGAGACCCGGTACTTC. Protein sequence: CATSFFREETRYF.

A few counts support this clonotype. This sequence joins TRBV4-1 and TRBJ1-1; D possibly corresponds to TRBD1 (6 bases). The CDR3 runs 16 residues. The germline CDR1 and CDR2 sequences are MGHRA and YSYEKL. V was cut by 1 base and J by 4 bases, with 16 bases left in between. The CDR3 DNA follows: TGCGCCAGCAGCCAAGTCGGCAGGGGCGATGGCACTGAAGCTTTCTTT. Translation gives CASSQVGRGDGTEAFF.

This clonotype was counted between two and nine times. The gene calls are TRBV6-6 and TRBJ2-5; either TRBD1 or TRBD2 may supply D (5 bases each). The CDR3 is 16 residues long. The ends were cut back, 4 bases at V and 5 bases at J, with 20 bases in the middle. Germline CDR1 is MNHNY and CDR2 is SVGAGI (reference sequence). The chain's CDR3 is CASSSKHPGWGETQYF. The CDR3 bases are TGTGCCAGCAGTTCGAAACATCCAGGGTGGGGGGAGACCCAGTACTTC.

This rearrangement joins TRBV15 to TRBJ2-5; 11 nucleotides match TRBD1. V dropped 1 base and J dropped 1; count of bases not matched to a gene: 2. Germline V lookup: CDR1 LNHNV, CDR2 YYDKDF (reference sequence). The CDR3 length is 16 residues. CDR3 sequence reads: CATSRGGQGVQETQYF. The CDR3 DNA reads TGTGCCACCAGCAGAGGGGGACAGGGGGTCCAAGAGACCCAGTACTTC.

This clonotype was found a few times. This chain connects TRBV3-1 to TRBJ2-7; D not resolved. Germline assignment: CDR1 LGHDT and CDR2 YNNKEL (reference sequence). V was cut by 6 bases and J by 7 bases, with 16 bases left in between. This CDR3 contains 13 residues. This chain's CDR3 is CASSLNRNTEQYF. As DNA, the CDR3 is TGTGCCAGCAGTCTTAACCGAAACACAGAGCAGTACTTC.

CDR3 DNA: TGCAGTGCTAGAGATGCGGCAGGGGTAAGGAATAATTCACCCCTCCACTTT. It translates to CSARDAAGVRNNSPLHF. This chain links TRBV20-1 with TRBJ1-6, with D possibly being TRBD1 (6 bases). Trimming left V 0 bases short and J 5 bases short, with 17 bases between. The CDR3 spans 17 residues. The germline gives CDR1 DFQATT, CDR2 SNEGSKA (reference sequence).

Details on this clonotype: A read error may account for a junction end that differs from germline. The rearrangement uses TRBV6-4 and TRBJ2-6; possible D gene TRBD2, 6 bases. Germline CDR1 reads MRHNA; CDR2 reads SNTAGT. The CDR3 extends over 19 amino acids. The CDR3 DNA sequence: TGTGCCCGCAGTGATTGGGGCAGGAGGGGTGGTTCCGGGGCCAACGTCCTGACATTC. It yields the protein CARSDWGRRGGSGANVLTF.

The chain uses TRBV6-5 and TRBJ2-7; maybe TRBD1 (6 bases). The germline V gene has CDR1 MNHEY and CDR2 SVGAGI. V dropped 0 bases and J dropped 2 bases, with 20 bases sitting between them. CDR3 length: 18 residues. The CDR3 coding sequence is TGTGCCAGCAGTTACTCGATCTTCCGATCCGGGACACCCTACGAGCAGTACTTC. This sequence encodes CASSYSIFRSGTPYEQYF.